The clone carrying this T cell receptor beta chain was counted many times. Its antigen is unknown. Each CDR3 protein is one row after TCRdb ran MiXCR on the 5' RACE reads. The sample carries 25,000 to 30,000 distinct CDR3 sequences, 15% to 20% recorded once. The V gene's germline CDR1 is SGHVS and CDR2 FNYEAQ. This CDR3 region has 14 residues. Trimming removed 5 bases from V and 6 bases from J, with 14 bases in between. The data were taken from a study of T-cell memory formation after mild COVID-19. About the research overall: Largely donor-specific TCR clusters were found. Overall study findings and caveats: Researchers report contracting CD4+ clones mostly in CM and EM, with CD8+ clones in EMRA.

This chain joins TRBV7-6 and TRBJ1-5; D not resolved. Material: PBMCs or a T cell subset sorted from them (not recorded which). The sequence derives from an adult who had mild COVID-19 (a few samples of this study predate the infection). Cell type and time point are not known. CDR3 sequence (DNA): TGTGCCAGCAGCGCGGGCGGTCTCGGTCAGCCCCAGCATTTT. Translation: CASSAGGLGQPQHF.